One sample yielded the 15 T cell receptor beta chains listed below, sequenced in a study of tumor and adjacent non-tumor tissue in lung cancer. RNA was extracted from bulk tissue without any cell sorting. Three rounds of nested PCR, following a modified ARM-PCR protocol, produced the TCRbeta library. MiXCR, run by TCRdb on the multiplex PCR reads, gives a single entry per CDR3 protein. The sample has 200,000 or so distinct CDR3 sequences, less than 80% seen once. Source material: lung tumor tissue. The receptors were sampled from a man aged 60-69 years with non-small cell lung cancer.

This chain links TRBV28 with TRBJ1-5; D is ambiguous. The CDR3 is made up of 13 amino acids. Trimming left V 6 bases short and J 14 bases short, with 20 bases between. Germline V lookup: CDR1 MDHEN, CDR2 SYDVKM. CDR3 sequence (DNA): TGTGCCAGCAGCGCATCCAAATATCAGCACGAGCATTTT. It specifies CASSASKYQHEHF.

The chain couples TRBV4-2 to TRBJ2-5, with no clear D. Trimming took 1 base from V and 2 from J, leaving 11 bases between them. The germline CDR1 and CDR2 sequences are LGHNA and YNFKEQ. The CDR3 consists of 15 residues. The CDR3 DNA is TGTGCCAGCAGCCAAGTCACGGCAGATCAAGAGACCCAGTACTTC. It encodes CASSQVTADQETQYF.

Concerning this clonotype itself: One end of the junction is discordant with germline, which a read error may explain. The J gene is TRBJ2-7, the V gene TRBV7-2, with unresolved D. Per germline, CDR1 SGHTA and CDR2 FQGNSA. This CDR3 region has 14 residues. This chain's CDR3 is CASSLDVRETEHYF. The CDR3 nucleotides read TGTGCCAGCAGCTTGGACGTCCGCGAGACCGAGCATTACTTC.

Worth noting for this clonotype: A junction boundary mismatches the germline segment, possibly from a read error. The chain links TRBV7-8 to TRBJ2-2, with a possible D match to TRBD1 (6 bases). The CDR3 has 12 residues. Germline CDR1 is SGHVS and CDR2 is FQNEAQ. CDR3 loop: CASSGDTGELLF. CDR3 nucleotide sequence: TGTGCCAGCAGCGGGGACACCGGGGAGCTGTTGTTT.

The CDR3 sequence is CSAWAGTSGTGEQFF. The CDR3 DNA sequence: TGCAGTGCATGGGCCGGGACTAGCGGGACCGGTGAGCAGTTCTTC. The rearrangement links TRBV20-1 to TRBJ2-1; 13 positions match TRBD2. This CDR3 comprises 15 residues. V was clipped by 6 bases and J by 9 bases; unmatched bases: 11. Germline V gene sequence: CDR1 DFQATT, CDR2 SNEGSKA (reference sequence).

The chain has TRBV20-1 and TRBJ2-7; 8 nucleotides match TRBD2. The V segment lost 4 bases and the J segment 5 bases; nucleotides outside the gene matches: 19. The CDR3 is made up of 17 amino acids. The germline gives CDR1 DFQATT, CDR2 SNEGSKA (reference sequence). The DNA for the CDR3 is TGCAGTGCTAAATTGAAGGGGCGGGACAAGCGGGAGAACGAGCAGTACTTC. It translates to CSAKLKGRDKRENEQYF.

This clonotype was found many times. DNA of the CDR3: TGTGCCAGCAGCAGCAATGAGCAGTTCTTC. It translates to CASSSNEQFF. The rearrangement links TRBV11-3 to TRBJ2-1; D unresolved. Trimming removed 5 bases at V and 6 bases at J, with 2 bases between. Germline values: CDR1 SGHNT, CDR2 YENEEA. The CDR3 is made up of 10 amino acids.

Note on this clonotype: One junction end disagrees with the germline gene, perhaps due to a read error. The chain joins TRBV5-5 to TRBJ2-3; TRBD2 might be the D (5 bases). The CDR3 is 14 amino acids. Germline loops: CDR1 SGHKS, CDR2 YYEKEE (reference sequence). The CDR3 protein is CVSSLGARADMQYF. CDR3 DNA: TGTGTCAGCAGCTTGGGAGCGAGGGCAGATATGCAGTATTTT.

The CDR3, as DNA: TGTGCCAGCAGACCACCAACCATGGGCGAGCAGTACTTC. This translates into CASRPPTMGEQYF. The chain joins TRBV6-1 to TRBJ2-7; D remains unclear. V was trimmed by 6 bases and J by 6 bases, leaving 15 bases between them. The CDR3 is 13 amino acids. CDR1 is MNHNS, CDR2 SASEGT, per germline.

Notes on this clonotype: A read error may explain this, as a much larger clone is one base away. The rearrangement joins TRBV30 to TRBJ2-5, with D possibly being TRBD1 (7 bases). The length of the CDR3 is 13 residues. The germline V gene encodes CDR1 GTSNPN and CDR2 SVGIG (reference sequence). CDR3: CDWEQGTLGTQYF. As DNA, the CDR3 is TGTGACTGGGAACAGGGGACTTTGGGGACCCAGTACTTC.

Notes on this clonotype: This clone may be a read error of a much larger clone one base away. The chain carries TRBV20-1 and TRBJ2-7; D is uncertain. CDR1 is DFQATT and CDR2 is SNEGSKA in the germline V gene (reference sequence). V shed 5 bases and J shed 1 base, with 15 bases lying between them. This CDR3 spans 14 amino acids. The CDR3 here is CSASGWLGSYEQYF. The CDR3 nucleotides read TGCAGTGCTTCCGGATGGCTAGGGTCCTACGAGCAGTACTTC.

This chain links TRBV29-1 with TRBJ1-1; 7 bases are a match to TRBD1. Germline CDR1 reads SQVTM; CDR2 reads ANQGSEA. J lost 12 bases, V lost 6 bases, and 13 bases had no gene match. The CDR3 spans 12 residues. CDR3 sequence reads: CSVSYRGPKTFF. The CDR3 DNA follows: TGCAGCGTCTCTTACAGGGGCCCTAAAACTTTCTTT. Combining the CDR3 with reference TRBV29-1 and TRBJ1-1 gives the whole variable domain SAVISQKPSRDICQRGTSLTIQCQVDSQVTMMFWYRQQPGQSLTLIATANQGSEATYESGFVIDKFPISRPNLTFSTLTVSNMSPEDSSIYLCSVSYRGPKTFFGQGTRLTVV.

The chain recombines TRBV5-8 with TRBJ2-1, with TRBD1 identical over 9 bases. The trim removed 0 bases at V and 7 bases at J, leaving 8 bases unmatched. Germline CDR1 is SGHTS and CDR2 is YDEGEE. The CDR3 has 16 residues. In nucleotides, the CDR3 is TGTGCCAGCAGCTTGGTCTACAGGGGGCCCTTGAATGAGCAGTTCTTC. Amino acid sequence: CASSLVYRGPLNEQFF. The full variable domain, its missing parts supplied by reference TRBV5-8 and TRBJ2-1, is EAGVTQSPTHLIKTRGQQATLRCSPISGHTSVYWYQQALGLGLQFLLWYDEGEERNRGNFPPRFSGRQFPNYSSELNVNALELEDSALYLCASSLVYRGPLNEQFFGPGTRLTVL.

About this clonotype: This sequence may be a read error, since a much larger clone differs from it by one base. This rearrangement joins TRBV12-3 or TRBV12-4 to TRBJ2-7; perhaps TRBD2 as D (7 bases). With 2 bases removed from V and 4 bases from J, the gap between germline ends came to 9 bases. This CDR3 is 13 amino acids long. CDR3 in amino acids: CASSLRGGYEQYF. DNA of the CDR3: TGTGCCAGCAGTTTAAGGGGGGGTTACGAGCAGTACTTC.

As concerns this clonotype: One end of the junction fails to match germline, which may point to a read error. The rearrangement links TRBV11-2 to TRBJ1-1; unclear D gene. This CDR3 is 14 amino acids long. Germline assignment: CDR1 SGHAT and CDR2 FQNNGV. The DNA for the CDR3 is TGTGCCAGCAGCTTAGAGTCAGCGAACACTGAGGCTTTCTTT. This encodes CASSLESANTEAFF.